A selection of T cell receptor beta chains follows, all from one sample in a study of STAT5B mutations in CD4+ large granular lymphocyte leukemia. Here immunoSEQ multiplex PCR was the method, and the copy in TCRdb shows in-frame clones only, minus some. The sample has approximately 30,000 clones; over 60% are singletons. The sample consisted of CD4+ T cells from blood buffy coats. All receptors come from a human donor in good health. Each CDR3 is given with its conserved first and last residue. Size tells how often a clone was seen (once, few, many) or the class of an expanded clone, and some rows leave it out.

v_gene: TRBV21-1; len: 17; abundance: -; CDR3aa: CASRIRAGVAALYEQYF
v_gene: TRBV7-8; len: 10; abundance: -; CDR3aa: CASRNNEQFF
v_gene: TRBV12-5; len: 16; abundance: -; CDR3aa: CASGPSGTGGAYTQYF
v_gene: TRBV19; len: 16; abundance: -; CDR3aa: CASSSRDRGRSGELFF
v_gene: TRBV7-2; len: 14; abundance: -; CDR3aa: CASSSRGSEETQYF
v_gene: TRBV11-3; len: 15; abundance: -; CDR3aa: CASSVESGSYNEQFF
v_gene: TRBV19; len: 14; abundance: few; CDR3aa: CASRRQVNTGELFF
v_gene: TRBV11-2; len: 13; abundance: -; CDR3aa: CASSFRQNTEAFF
v_gene: TRBV7-2; len: 15; abundance: -; CDR3aa: CASSHVGINAGELFF
v_gene: TRBV7-9; len: 14; abundance: -; CDR3aa: CASSLGQGGQPQHF
v_gene: TRBV7-2; len: 16; abundance: once; CDR3aa: CASSPPIGGSNTEAFF
v_gene: TRBV25-1; len: 15; abundance: -; CDR3aa: CASSSTSGDYNEQFF
v_gene: TRBV14; len: 16; abundance: -; CDR3aa: CASSQDLGQGSSGYTF
v_gene: TRBV7-2; len: 15; abundance: -; CDR3aa: CASSAGQGPYNEQFF
v_gene: TRBV29-1; len: 15; abundance: few; CDR3aa: CSALGIGGMNTEAFF
v_gene: TRBV18; len: 14; abundance: -; CDR3aa: CASSPDRAGNTIYF
v_gene: TRBV19; len: 14; abundance: -; CDR3aa: CASSIAGLNTEAFF
v_gene: TRBV5-1; len: 16; abundance: -; CDR3aa: CASSLGTSGSTGELFF
v_gene: TRBV7-8; len: 14; abundance: -; CDR3aa: CASSLGPGGDGYTF
v_gene: TRBV4-1; len: 20; abundance: -; CDR3aa: CASSQGPGQGAAGAKNIQYF
v_gene: TRBV10-3; len: 14; abundance: -; CDR3aa: CAISAEERNSEAFF
v_gene: TRBV9; len: 13; abundance: -; CDR3aa: CASSRLTTDQQYF
v_gene: TRBV28; len: 15; abundance: -; CDR3aa: CASSAEGVRDTEAFF
v_gene: TRBV6-4; len: 14; abundance: once; CDR3aa: CASSTGTGGPPLHF
v_gene: TRBV7-2; len: 15; abundance: -; CDR3aa: CASRTTTSGYNEQFF
v_gene: TRBV5-4; len: 15; abundance: -; CDR3aa: CASSQVDRGSYGYTF
v_gene: TRBV19; len: 14; abundance: few; CDR3aa: CASSSPARREKLFF
v_gene: TRBV4-2; len: 16; abundance: -; CDR3aa: CASSSTTGDGRQPQHF
v_gene: TRBV7-3; len: 13; abundance: -; CDR3aa: CASSKTPSGTQYF
v_gene: TRBV7-3; len: 14; abundance: few; CDR3aa: CASSSQGGVTEAFF
v_gene: TRBV5-4; len: 13; abundance: -; CDR3aa: CASSPGTEYGYTF
v_gene: TRBV7-9; len: 15; abundance: few; CDR3aa: CASSWLAGGPREQYF
v_gene: TRBV15; len: 11; abundance: once; CDR3aa: CATSSIDTQYF
v_gene: TRBV6-1; len: 16; abundance: -; CDR3aa: CASSAIAGRSTDTQYF
v_gene: TRBV11-3; len: 13; abundance: -; CDR3aa: CASPKSGYQPQHF
v_gene: TRBV11-2; len: 15; abundance: -; CDR3aa: CASSLVGSLGSEQYF
v_gene: TRBV18; len: 16; abundance: -; CDR3aa: CASSAGTPTNTGELFF
v_gene: TRBV5-4; len: 16; abundance: -; CDR3aa: CASSLAGTGGANEQFF
v_gene: TRBV11-2; len: 14; abundance: -; CDR3aa: CASSLGEATYEQYF
v_gene: TRBV7-2; len: 13; abundance: -; CDR3aa: CASSLRQNTEAFF
v_gene: TRBV5-1; len: 14; abundance: -; CDR3aa: CASSYGTGKHGYTF
v_gene: TRBV6-1; len: 12; abundance: -; CDR3aa: CASSEGYLRQYF
v_gene: TRBV5-1; len: 14; abundance: -; CDR3aa: CASRAGYLTDTQYF
v_gene: TRBV4-3; len: 16; abundance: -; CDR3aa: CASSPSGPNAGNTIYF
v_gene: TRBV5-6; len: 14; abundance: -; CDR3aa: CASSLGGVLTEAFF
v_gene: TRBV10-3; len: 13; abundance: -; CDR3aa: CATGVAGNYGYTF